This is a list of T cell receptor beta chains from one sample in a study of response to subunit inactivated influenza vaccine. One entry per CDR3 protein, called by TCRdb with MiXCR from the RT-PCR reads. Of approximately 480,000 distinct CDR3 sequences listed, approximately 9.9% are singletons. Sequenced here: PBMCs from blood, sampled roughly 46 days after vaccination. The receptors originated from a man aged 50 to 59 who received an inactivated influenza vaccine. Both conserved end residues are part of each CDR3.

V gene	J gene	CDR3 protein
TRBV6-2/TRBV6-3	TRBJ1-6	CASSYGGAGSPLHF
TRBV24-1	TRBJ2-7	CATSDHDGYEQYF
TRBV28	TRBJ2-7	CASSPPGDHYEQYF
TRBV7-2	TRBJ2-2	CASSPWTSGNTGELFF
TRBV28	TRBJ2-2	CASSRPTGNTGELFF
TRBV12-3/TRBV12-4	TRBJ1-1	CASSPGTGLDTEAFF
TRBV7-3	TRBJ2-5	CASSLTGTGKETQYF
TRBV20-1	TRBJ2-5	CSARDQSLTGETQYF
TRBV20-1	TRBJ2-3	CSARSSESTDTQYF
TRBV7-6	TRBJ2-2	CASRSGADTGELFF
TRBV30	TRBJ2-2	CAWARGAPGELFF
TRBV20-1	TRBJ2-3	CSAAKAGTDTQYF
TRBV20-1	TRBJ1-1	CSARDRGRSVTEAFF
TRBV20-1	TRBJ2-1	CSAQTGGYNEQFF
TRBV7-6	TRBJ1-5	CASSLNSLNQPQHF
TRBV5-5	TRBJ1-1	CASSATGGRNTEAFF
TRBV10-3	TRBJ2-7	CAIRAGQGGGPSYEQYF
TRBV12-3/TRBV12-4	TRBJ1-2	CASSPTENYGYTF
TRBV6-5	TRBJ2-7	CASSYSIPPGPDEQYF
TRBV28	TRBJ2-7	CASSYGGNSYEQYF
TRBV25-1	TRBJ1-6	CASSDVQRSSYNSPLHF
TRBV10-3	TRBJ2-1	CAIGPSGRDNEQFF
TRBV7-9	TRBJ1-5	CASRTRPGNQPQHF
TRBV4-3	TRBJ2-7	CASSQEATSGEQYF
TRBV24-1	TRBJ2-7	CATSDLVGATGQYF
TRBV4-2	TRBJ1-1	CASSQGNTEAFF
TRBV9	TRBJ1-2	CASSANQGYDYGYTF
TRBV24-1	TRBJ2-3	CATSDFQSGGTDTQYF